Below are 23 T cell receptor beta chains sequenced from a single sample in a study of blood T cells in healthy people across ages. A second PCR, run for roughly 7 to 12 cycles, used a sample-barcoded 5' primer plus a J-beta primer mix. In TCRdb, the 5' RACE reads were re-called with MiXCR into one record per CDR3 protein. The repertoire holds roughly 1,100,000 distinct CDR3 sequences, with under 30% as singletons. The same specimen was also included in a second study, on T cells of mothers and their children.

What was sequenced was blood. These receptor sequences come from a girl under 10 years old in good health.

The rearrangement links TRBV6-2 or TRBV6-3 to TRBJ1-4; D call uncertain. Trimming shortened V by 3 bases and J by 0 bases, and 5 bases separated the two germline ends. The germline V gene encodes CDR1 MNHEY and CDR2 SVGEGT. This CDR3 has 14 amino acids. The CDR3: CASSYVSTNEKLFF. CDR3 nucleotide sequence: TGTGCCAGCAGTTATGTATCAACTAATGAAAAACTGTTTTTT.

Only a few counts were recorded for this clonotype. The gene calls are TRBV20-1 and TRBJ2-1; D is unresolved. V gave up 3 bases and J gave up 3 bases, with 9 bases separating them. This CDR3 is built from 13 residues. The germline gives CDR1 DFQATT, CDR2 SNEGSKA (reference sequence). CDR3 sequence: CSASLQIYNEQFF. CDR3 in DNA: TGCAGTGCTAGCTTGCAGATCTACAATGAGCAGTTCTTC.

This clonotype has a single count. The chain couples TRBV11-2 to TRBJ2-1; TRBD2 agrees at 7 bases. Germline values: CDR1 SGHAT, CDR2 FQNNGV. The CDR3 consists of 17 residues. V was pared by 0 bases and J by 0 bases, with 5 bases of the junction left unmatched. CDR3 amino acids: CASSLEASGYSYNEQFF. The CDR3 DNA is TGTGCCAGCAGCTTAGAAGCTAGCGGCTACTCCTACAATGAGCAGTTCTTC.

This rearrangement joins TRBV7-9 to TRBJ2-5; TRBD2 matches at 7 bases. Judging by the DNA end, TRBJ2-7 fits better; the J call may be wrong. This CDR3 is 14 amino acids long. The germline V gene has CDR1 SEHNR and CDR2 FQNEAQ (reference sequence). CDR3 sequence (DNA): TGTGCCAGCAGCCGATTGGGGGAGGGTGGCGAGCAGTACTTC. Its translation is CASSRLGEGGEQYF.

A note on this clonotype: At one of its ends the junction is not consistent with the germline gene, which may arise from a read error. The CDR3 nucleotides are TGCAGCGTTCAATCCGGGACAGGAGGCGAGCGGTTCTTC. Protein product: CSVQSGTGGERFF. The V and J genes are TRBV29-1 and TRBJ2-5, with 8 bases that match TRBD1. This CDR3 is 13 amino acids long. CDR1 is SQVTM, CDR2 ANQGSEA, per germline.

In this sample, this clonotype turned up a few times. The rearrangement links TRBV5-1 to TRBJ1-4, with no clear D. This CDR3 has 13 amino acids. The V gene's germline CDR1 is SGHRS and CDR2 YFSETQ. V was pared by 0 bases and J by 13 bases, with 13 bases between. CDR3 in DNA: TGCGCCAGCAGCTTGGCCGGAACAGACCGACTGTTTTTT. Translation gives CASSLAGTDRLFF.

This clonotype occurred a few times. CDR3 sequence reads: CASSLERQGAITF. The CDR3 DNA reads TGTGCCAGCAGCTTAGAACGACAGGGGGCGATCACCTTC. The rearrangement links TRBV11-2 to TRBJ1-2; TRBD1 matches 10 bases. CDR1 and CDR2 (germline): SGHAT, FQNNGV. V lost 0 bases to trimming and J lost 13 bases; unmatched junction nucleotides: 5. The CDR3 runs to 13 residues.

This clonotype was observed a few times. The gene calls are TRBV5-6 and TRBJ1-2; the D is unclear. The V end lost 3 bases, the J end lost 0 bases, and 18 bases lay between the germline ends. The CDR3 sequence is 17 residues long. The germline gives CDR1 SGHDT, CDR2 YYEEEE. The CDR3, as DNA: TGTGCCAGCAGCTGGGGTAGTTACGTTGTAGCTAACTATGGCTACACCTTC. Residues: CASSWGSYVVANYGYTF.

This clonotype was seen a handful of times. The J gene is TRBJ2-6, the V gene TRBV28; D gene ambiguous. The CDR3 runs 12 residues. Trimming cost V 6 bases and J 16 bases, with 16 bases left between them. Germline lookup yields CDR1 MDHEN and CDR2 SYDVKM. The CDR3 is CASRPRRNELTF. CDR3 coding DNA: TGTGCCAGCAGACCGAGACGGAACGAGCTGACTTTC.

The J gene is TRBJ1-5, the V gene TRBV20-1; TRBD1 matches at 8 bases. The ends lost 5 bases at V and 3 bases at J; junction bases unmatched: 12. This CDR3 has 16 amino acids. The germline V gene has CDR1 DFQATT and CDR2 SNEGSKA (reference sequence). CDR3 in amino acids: CSAFKPAGGYNQPQHF. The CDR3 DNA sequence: TGCAGTGCTTTTAAACCCGCAGGGGGCTACAATCAGCCCCAGCATTTT.

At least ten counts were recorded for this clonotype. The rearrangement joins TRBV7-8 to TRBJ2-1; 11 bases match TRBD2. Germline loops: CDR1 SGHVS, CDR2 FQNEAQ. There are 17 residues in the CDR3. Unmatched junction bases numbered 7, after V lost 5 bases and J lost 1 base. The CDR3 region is CASSKLAGAISYNEQFF. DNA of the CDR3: TGTGCCAGCAGCAAACTAGCGGGGGCTATATCCTACAATGAGCAGTTCTTC.

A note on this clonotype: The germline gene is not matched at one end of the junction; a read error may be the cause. The CDR3 DNA is TGTGCCAGCAGTTTAGCCGACATGGACTATGGCTACACCTTC. Protein: CASSLADMDYGYTF. This chain connects TRBV7-9 to TRBJ1-2; D ambiguous. Germline CDR1 and CDR2: SEHNR and FQNEAQ (reference sequence). This CDR3 contains 14 residues.

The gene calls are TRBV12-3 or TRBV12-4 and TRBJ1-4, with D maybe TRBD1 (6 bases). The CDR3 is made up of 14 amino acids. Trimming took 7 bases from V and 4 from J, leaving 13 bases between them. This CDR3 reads CASNFGDINEKLFF. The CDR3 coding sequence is TGTGCCAGCAACTTTGGGGACATTAATGAAAAACTGTTTTTT.

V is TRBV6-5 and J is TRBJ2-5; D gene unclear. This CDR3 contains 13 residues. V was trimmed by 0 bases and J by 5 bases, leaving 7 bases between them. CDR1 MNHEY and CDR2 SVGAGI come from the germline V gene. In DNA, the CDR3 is TGTGCCAGCAGTTACTCCGCCATGGAGACCCAGTACTTC. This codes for CASSYSAMETQYF.

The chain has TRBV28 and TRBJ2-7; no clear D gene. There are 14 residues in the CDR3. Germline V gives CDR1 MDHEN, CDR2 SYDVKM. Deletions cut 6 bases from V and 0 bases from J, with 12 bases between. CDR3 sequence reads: CASSPRLPSYEQYF. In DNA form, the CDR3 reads TGTGCCAGCAGCCCTAGATTACCCTCCTACGAGCAGTACTTC.

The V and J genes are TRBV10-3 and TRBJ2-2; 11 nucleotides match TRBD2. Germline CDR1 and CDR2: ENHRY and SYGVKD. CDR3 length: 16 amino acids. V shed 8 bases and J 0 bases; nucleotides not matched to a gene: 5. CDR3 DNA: TGTGCCATCGGACTAGCGGGCGAGACGAACACCGGGGAGCTGTTTTTT. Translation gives CAIGLAGETNTGELFF.

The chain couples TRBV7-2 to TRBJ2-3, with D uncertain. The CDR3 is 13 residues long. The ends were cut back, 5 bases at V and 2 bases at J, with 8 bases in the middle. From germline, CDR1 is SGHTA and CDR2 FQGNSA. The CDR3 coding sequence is TGTGCCAGCAGCCCTGACAACACAGATACGCAGTATTTT. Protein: CASSPDNTDTQYF.

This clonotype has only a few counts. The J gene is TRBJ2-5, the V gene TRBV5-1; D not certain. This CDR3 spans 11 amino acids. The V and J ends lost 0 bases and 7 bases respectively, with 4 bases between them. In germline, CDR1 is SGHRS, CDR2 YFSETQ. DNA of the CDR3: TGCGCCAGCAGCTTGGACCGGACCCAGTACTTC. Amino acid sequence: CASSLDRTQYF. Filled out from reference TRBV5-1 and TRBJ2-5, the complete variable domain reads KAGVTQTPRYLIKTRGQQVTLSCSPISGHRSVSWYQQTPGQGLQFLFEYFSETQRNKGNFPGRFSGRQFSNSRSEMNVSTLELGDSALYLCASSLDRTQYFGPGTRLLVL.

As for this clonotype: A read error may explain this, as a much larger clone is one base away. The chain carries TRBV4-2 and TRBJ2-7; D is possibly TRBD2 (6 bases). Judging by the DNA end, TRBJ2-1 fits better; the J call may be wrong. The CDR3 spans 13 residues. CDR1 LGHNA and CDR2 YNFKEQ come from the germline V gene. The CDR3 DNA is TGTGTCAGCAGCTCAACTAGCTGGAATGAGCAGTTCTTC. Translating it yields CVSSSTSWNEQFF.

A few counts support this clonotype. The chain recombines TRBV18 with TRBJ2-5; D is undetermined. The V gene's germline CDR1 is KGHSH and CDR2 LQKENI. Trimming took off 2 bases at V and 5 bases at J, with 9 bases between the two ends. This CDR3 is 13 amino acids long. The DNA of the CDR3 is TGTGCCAGCTCACCAGATCGGCCGGAGACCCAGTACTTC. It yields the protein CASSPDRPETQYF.

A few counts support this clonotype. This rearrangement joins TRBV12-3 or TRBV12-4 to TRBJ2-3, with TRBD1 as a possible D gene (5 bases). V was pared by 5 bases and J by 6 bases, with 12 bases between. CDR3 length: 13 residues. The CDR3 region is CASSRQNTDTQYF. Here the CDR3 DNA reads TGTGCCAGCAGTCGACAGAATACCGATACGCAGTATTTT.

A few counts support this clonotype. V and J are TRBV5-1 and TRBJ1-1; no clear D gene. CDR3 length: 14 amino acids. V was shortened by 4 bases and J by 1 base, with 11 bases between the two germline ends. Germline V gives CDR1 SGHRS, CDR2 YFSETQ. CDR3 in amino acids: CASSETGKNTEAFF. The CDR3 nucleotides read TGCGCCAGCAGCGAAACCGGGAAGAACACTGAAGCTTTCTTT.

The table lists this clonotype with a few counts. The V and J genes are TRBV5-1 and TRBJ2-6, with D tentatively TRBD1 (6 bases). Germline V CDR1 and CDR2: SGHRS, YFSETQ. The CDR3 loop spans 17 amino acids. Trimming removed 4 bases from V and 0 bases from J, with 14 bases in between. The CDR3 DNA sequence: TGCGCCAGCAGCCGTGGACAGCTGAACTCTGGGGCCAACGTCCTGACTTTC. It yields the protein CASSRGQLNSGANVLTF.